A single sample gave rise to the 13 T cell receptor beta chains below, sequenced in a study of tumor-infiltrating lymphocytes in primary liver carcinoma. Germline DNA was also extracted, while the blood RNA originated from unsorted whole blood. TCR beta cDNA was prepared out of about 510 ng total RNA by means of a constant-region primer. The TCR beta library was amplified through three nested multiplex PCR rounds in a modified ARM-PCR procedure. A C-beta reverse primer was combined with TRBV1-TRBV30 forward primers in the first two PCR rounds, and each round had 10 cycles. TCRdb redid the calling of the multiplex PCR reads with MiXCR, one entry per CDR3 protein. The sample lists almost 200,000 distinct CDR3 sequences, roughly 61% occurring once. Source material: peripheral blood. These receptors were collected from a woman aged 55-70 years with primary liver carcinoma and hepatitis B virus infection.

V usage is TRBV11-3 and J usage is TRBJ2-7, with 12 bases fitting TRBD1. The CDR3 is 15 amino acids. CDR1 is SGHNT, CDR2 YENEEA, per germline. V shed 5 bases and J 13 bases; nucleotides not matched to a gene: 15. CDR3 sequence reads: CASSPGTGGNYDYYF. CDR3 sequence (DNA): TGTGCCAGCAGCCCCGGGACAGGGGGCAACTACGACTACTACTTC.

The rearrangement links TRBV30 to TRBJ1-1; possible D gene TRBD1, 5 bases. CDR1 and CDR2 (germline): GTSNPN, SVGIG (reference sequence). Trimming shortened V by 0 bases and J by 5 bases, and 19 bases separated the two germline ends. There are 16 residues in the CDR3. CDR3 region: CAWSVRAWGFGTEAFF. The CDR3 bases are TGTGCCTGGAGTGTACGTGCTTGGGGGTTTGGGACTGAAGCTTTCTTT.

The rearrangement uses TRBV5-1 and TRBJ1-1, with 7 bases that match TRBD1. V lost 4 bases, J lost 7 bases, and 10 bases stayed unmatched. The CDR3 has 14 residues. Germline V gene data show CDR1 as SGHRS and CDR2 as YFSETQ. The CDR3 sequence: CASSPGQRDSEAFF. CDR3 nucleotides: TGCGCCAGCAGCCCGGGACAGCGAGACAGTGAAGCTTTCTTT.

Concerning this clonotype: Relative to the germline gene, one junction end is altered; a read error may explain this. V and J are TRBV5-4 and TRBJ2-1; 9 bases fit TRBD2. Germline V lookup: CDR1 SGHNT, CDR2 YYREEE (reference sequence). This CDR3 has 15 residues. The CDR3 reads CTSSLAGGPGHGQFF. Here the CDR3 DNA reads TGTACCAGCAGCTTGGCGGGAGGGCCGGGGCATGGGCAGTTCTTC.

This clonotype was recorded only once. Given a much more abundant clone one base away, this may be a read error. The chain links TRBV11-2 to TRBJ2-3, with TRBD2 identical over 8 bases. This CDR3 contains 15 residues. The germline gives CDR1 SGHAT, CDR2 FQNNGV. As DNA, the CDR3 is TGTGCCAACAGCTCCCGGGGGGGGGAGACAGATACGCTGTATTTT. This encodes CANSSRGGETDTLYF.

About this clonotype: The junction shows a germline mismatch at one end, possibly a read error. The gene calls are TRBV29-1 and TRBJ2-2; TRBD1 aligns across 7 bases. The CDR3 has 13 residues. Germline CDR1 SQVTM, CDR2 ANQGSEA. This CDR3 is CSVRVGGTGELFF. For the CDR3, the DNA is TGCAGCGTTCGTGTTGGAGGCACAGGGGAGCTGTTCTTT.

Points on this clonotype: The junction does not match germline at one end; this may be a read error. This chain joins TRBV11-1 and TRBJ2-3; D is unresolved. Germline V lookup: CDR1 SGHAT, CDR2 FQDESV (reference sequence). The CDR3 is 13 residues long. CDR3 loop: CASSLGPKDTQYF. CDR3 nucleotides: TGTGCCAGCAGCTTAGGACCCAAAGATACACAGTATTTT. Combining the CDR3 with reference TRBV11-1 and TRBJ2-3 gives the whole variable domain EAEVAQSPRYKITEKSQAVAFWCDPISGHATLYWYRQILGQGPELLVQFQDESVVDDSQLPKDRFSAERLKGVDSTLKIQPAELGDSAMYLCASSLGPKDTQYFGPGTRLTVL.

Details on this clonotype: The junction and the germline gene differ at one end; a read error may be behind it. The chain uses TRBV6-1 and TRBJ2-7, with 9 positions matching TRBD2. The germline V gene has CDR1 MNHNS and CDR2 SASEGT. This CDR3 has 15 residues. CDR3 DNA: TGTGCCTGCAGTCCCTGGACTAGCGACTCCTACGAGCAGTACTTC. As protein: CACSPWTSDSYEQYF.

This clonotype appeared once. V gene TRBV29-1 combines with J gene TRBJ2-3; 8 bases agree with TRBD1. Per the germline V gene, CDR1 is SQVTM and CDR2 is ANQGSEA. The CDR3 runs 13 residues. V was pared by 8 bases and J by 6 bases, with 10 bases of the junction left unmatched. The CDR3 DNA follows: TGCAGCCTTGCCAGGGGGCTGACGGATACGCAGTATTTT. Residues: CSLARGLTDTQYF.

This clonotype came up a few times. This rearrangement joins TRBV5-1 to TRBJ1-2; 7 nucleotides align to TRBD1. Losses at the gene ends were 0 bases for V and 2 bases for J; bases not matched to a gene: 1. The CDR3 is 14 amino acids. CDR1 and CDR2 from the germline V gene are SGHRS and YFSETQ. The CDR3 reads CASSLGDRNYGYTF. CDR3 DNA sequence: TGCGCCAGCAGCTTGGGGGACAGAAACTATGGCTACACCTTC.

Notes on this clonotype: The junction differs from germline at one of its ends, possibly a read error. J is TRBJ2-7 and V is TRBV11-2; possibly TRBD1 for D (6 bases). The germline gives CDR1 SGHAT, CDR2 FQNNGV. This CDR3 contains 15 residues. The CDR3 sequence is CASSSGLASPGERYF. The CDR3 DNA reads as TGTGCCAGCAGCTCGGGATTAGCCTCACCAGGGGAGCGGTACTTC.

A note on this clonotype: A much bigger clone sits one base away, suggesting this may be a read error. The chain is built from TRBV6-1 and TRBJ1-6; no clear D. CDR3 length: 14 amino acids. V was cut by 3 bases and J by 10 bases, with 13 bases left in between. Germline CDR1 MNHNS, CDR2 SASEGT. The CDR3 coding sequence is TGTGCCAGCAGTGACGTGGTCGATGGGTCACCCCTCCACTTT. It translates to CASSDVVDGSPLHF.

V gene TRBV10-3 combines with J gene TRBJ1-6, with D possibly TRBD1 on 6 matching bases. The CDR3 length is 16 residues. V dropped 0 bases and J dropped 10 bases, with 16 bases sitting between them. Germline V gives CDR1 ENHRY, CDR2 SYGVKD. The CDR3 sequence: CAISESNTGLDSPLHF. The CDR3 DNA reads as TGTGCCATCAGTGAGTCCAACACAGGGTTGGACTCACCCCTCCACTTT.